This entry lists 14 T cell receptor beta chains sequenced from one sample in a study of CD8+ T cells in alopecia areata. After isolation, RNA underwent reverse transcription to generate cDNA as the sequencing template. Sequenced by immunoSEQ multiplex PCR; TCRdb stores in-frame clones only, minus some. The table shows some 210,000 clones, with around 66% occurring only once. The treatment here: oral pan-JAK inhibitor, 5-10 mg twice daily. The sample was CD4+ T cells sorted from blood, taken around week 46, from a patient treated with tofacitinib. Every receptor here comes from a human donor with alopecia areata.

This sequence joins TRBV5-1 and TRBJ2-7, with D tentatively TRBD1 or TRBD2 (5 bases each). Germline lookup yields CDR1 SGHRS and CDR2 YFSETQ. The CDR3 is made up of 15 amino acids. Deletions cut 2 bases from V and 0 bases from J, with 12 bases between. Written as DNA, the CDR3 is TGCGCCAGCAGCTTTGCACGGGACGGCTCCTACGAGCAGTACTTC. It specifies CASSFARDGSYEQYF.

The chain couples TRBV27 to TRBJ2-1; 13 bases are shared with TRBD2. The CDR3 has 17 residues. J gave up 4 bases and V 4 bases, and 7 bases lay outside the gene matches. CDR1 MNHEY and CDR2 SMNVEV come from the germline V gene (reference sequence). The CDR3 spells CASSSHPTSGGYNEQFF. CDR3 nucleotide sequence: TGTGCCAGCAGTTCCCACCCGACTAGCGGGGGGTACAATGAGCAGTTCTTC.

The chain uses TRBV5-6 and TRBJ2-3, with a weak D call TRBD1 (6 bases). The CDR3 sequence is 16 residues long. V was cut by 6 bases and J by 2 bases, with 19 bases left in between. Germline-derived CDR1 and CDR2 are SGHDT and YYEEEE. The CDR3 DNA is TGTGCCAGCACTGTCCCCGGCGGACAGCACACAGATACGCAGTATTTT. Its translation is CASTVPGGQHTDTQYF. Based on the CDR3 plus reference TRBV5-6 and TRBJ2-3, the full variable domain is DAGVTQSPTHLIKTRGQQVTLRCSPKSGHDTVSWYQQALGQGPQFIFQYYEEEERQRGNFPDRFSGHQFPNYSSELNVNALLLGDSALYLCASTVPGGQHTDTQYFGPGTRLTVL.

This clone showed up just a few times. The chain combines TRBV5-1 with TRBJ2-3; D possibly uses TRBD1 or TRBD2 (5 bases each). Deletions cut 0 bases from V and 5 bases from J, with 13 bases between. CDR3 length: 15 amino acids. The germline gives CDR1 SGHRS, CDR2 YFSETQ. The CDR3 DNA follows: TGCGCCAGCAGCTTGGCCGCAGGGACGCGAGATACGCAGTATTTT. Residues: CASSLAAGTRDTQYF.

The J gene is TRBJ2-5, the V gene TRBV14; tentatively, D is TRBD1 or TRBD2 (6 bases each). CDR3 length: 15 residues. Germline assignment: CDR1 SGHDN and CDR2 FVKESK. Between the trimmed V and J ends, which lost 2 bases and 5 bases, there was a span of 15 bases. The CDR3 nucleotides read TGTGCCAGCAGCCAACCGGGGGCAGTGGATGAGACCCAGTACTTC. Translated: CASSQPGAVDETQYF.

This clone was detected only a few times. The rearrangement joins TRBV7-9 to TRBJ2-1, with 7 bases that match TRBD1. The germline CDR1 and CDR2 sequences are SEHNR and FQNEAQ (reference sequence). The trim removed 5 bases at V and 6 bases at J, leaving 10 bases unmatched. CDR3 length equals 15 residues. The CDR3, as DNA: TGTGCCAGCAGCCCCCTGGGACAGCCGATCAATGAGCAGTTCTTC. It specifies CASSPLGQPINEQFF.

The CDR3 here is CASSHARPGTPSNYGYTF. The CDR3 bases are TGCGCCAGCAGCCACGCGCGTCCCGGGACACCATCTAACTATGGCTACACCTTC. V gene TRBV4-1 combines with J gene TRBJ1-2; D may be TRBD1 (6 bases). The CDR3 has 18 amino acids. Trimming took 3 bases from V and 0 from J, leaving 20 bases between them. In germline, CDR1 is MGHRA, CDR2 YSYEKL.

This sequence joins TRBV11-2 and TRBJ2-2; D uncertain. Germline assignment: CDR1 SGHAT and CDR2 FQNNGV. The CDR3 loop spans 13 amino acids. V lost 6 bases and J 4 bases, leaving 9 bases between the germline ends. CDR3 nucleotide sequence: TGTGCCAGCAGTCCGCCGGGCACCGGGGAGCTGTTTTTT. It translates to CASSPPGTGELFF.

The rearrangement joins TRBV18 to TRBJ1-1; 12 nucleotides line up with TRBD1. Germline values: CDR1 KGHSH, CDR2 LQKENI. Trimming removed 8 bases from V and 9 bases from J; junction bases left unmatched: 7. This CDR3 spans 13 amino acids. The CDR3 sequence: CASQGQGAAQAFF. Here the CDR3 DNA reads TGTGCCAGCCAGGGACAGGGGGCGGCTCAAGCTTTCTTT.

The V call is TRBV7-2, the J call TRBJ1-1; D unresolved. The CDR3 has 14 amino acids. Per the germline V gene, CDR1 is SGHTA and CDR2 is FQGNSA. Trimming removed 6 bases at V and 0 bases at J, with 11 bases between. In DNA, the CDR3 is TGTGCCAGCAGGCCTGGGTCCCTGAACACTGAAGCTTTCTTT. It encodes CASRPGSLNTEAFF.

This clone occurred once. The chain carries TRBV15 and TRBJ1-2; 9 positions agree with TRBD1. The CDR3 runs 16 residues. The V segment lost 3 bases and the J segment 0 bases; nucleotides outside the gene matches: 5. Germline CDR1 reads LNHNV; CDR2 reads YYDKDF (reference sequence). The CDR3 loop reads CATSSLGQGSNYGYTF. The CDR3, as DNA: TGTGCCACCAGCAGCTTGGGACAGGGCTCTAACTATGGCTACACCTTC.

The chain employs TRBV29-1 and TRBJ2-7; 8 nucleotides agree with TRBD1. The CDR3 is 13 amino acids. The germline gives CDR1 SQVTM, CDR2 ANQGSEA. V was pared by 7 bases and J by 3 bases, with 8 bases of the junction left unmatched. The CDR3 here is CSAGSGGGYEQYF. The CDR3 coding sequence is TGCAGCGCGGGATCAGGGGGCGGCTACGAGCAGTACTTC.

This chain connects TRBV6-1 to TRBJ2-5; 11 bases fit TRBD2. Trimming at V came to 6 bases and at J to 3 bases, leaving 6 bases not matched to a gene. This CDR3 region has 15 residues. Per germline, CDR1 MNHNS and CDR2 SASEGT. CDR3 sequence (DNA): TGTGCCAGCAGCAATCCGGGACTAGCGGAAGAGACCCAGTACTTC. Amino acid sequence: CASSNPGLAEETQYF.

This clone was observed a few times. The CDR3 coding sequence is TGTGCCAGCAGTGGACAAGGGGCCAACGTCCTGACTTTC. Protein: CASSGQGANVLTF. The rearrangement uses TRBV2 and TRBJ2-6, with no clear D. The ends were cut back, 4 bases at V and 4 bases at J, with 5 bases in the middle. The CDR3 totals 13 residues. Germline V lookup: CDR1 SNHLY, CDR2 FYNNEI.